This TCR beta chain was captured by sequencing in a study of T cell responses to AZD1222 COVID-19 vaccine. General study findings and limits: Clonal diversity may have been underestimated, and the donors were mostly white British, with more females than males. Recipients of two AZD1222 doses showed rising Spike-specific TCR breadth and depth.

In regard to this clone: Its antigen is undetermined.

The germline V gene encodes CDR1 SGDLS and CDR2 YYNGEE. There are 15 residues in the CDR3. Deletions cut 0 bases from V and 0 bases from J, with 7 bases between. Method: immunoSEQ multiplex PCR; TCRdb's copy keeps in-frame clones and lacks some. This table holds 95,000 to 150,000 clones, around nine tenths found once. This TCR was recovered from an adult in good health. J is TRBJ1-5 and V is TRBV9; no clear D. The source was peripheral blood, collected on day 0 of AZD1222 vaccination. The CDR3 DNA reads as TGTGCCAGCAGCGTAGGCGGTATTAGCAATCAGCCCCAGCATTTT. Translated: CASSVGGISNQPQHF.